This T cell receptor (beta chain) was captured by sequencing in a study of blood T cell repertoires in COVID-19. Study in general: The origin of the acute and convalescent COVID-19 samples was the United States, Italy and Spain. PBMCs, B-cell-depleted T cells, or T cells were the source of the cDNA or gDNA that made up the material.

In the authors' methods: Amplification with reference gene primers provided the estimates of nucleated cell counts. Profiling relied on immunoSEQ multiplex PCR, and the TCRdb table lists in-frame clones only, not all of them. V and J calls plus clone size are reproduced from that table; the DNA served to infer D and trimming. The table lists over 200,000 clones, about 90% of them singletons, with 10% to 15% in the top ten. This TCR was recovered from a woman between 18 and 29 years old who had recovered from COVID-19. Sequencing was carried out using peripheral blood.

In DNA form, the CDR3 reads TGTGCCAGTAGTATGTGGGGAGGGGACAATCAGCCCCAGCATTTT. Translating it yields CASSMWGGDNQPQHF. V gene TRBV19 combines with J gene TRBJ1-5; D is perhaps TRBD1 (5 bases). Trimming removed 3 bases at V and 3 bases at J, with 12 bases between. The CDR3 spans 15 residues. The germline V gene has CDR1 LNHDA and CDR2 SQIVND (reference sequence). Supplemented by reference TRBV19 and TRBJ1-5, the full variable domain reads DGGITQSPKYLFRKEGQNVTLSCEQNLNHDAMYWYRQDPGQGLRLIYYSQIVNDFQKGDIAEGYSVSREKKESFPLTVTSAQKNPTAFYLCASSMWGGDNQPQHFGDGTRLSIL.